Following are 21 T cell receptor beta chains from one sample sequenced in a study of cytomegalovirus exposure and HLA in healthy donors. The PCR made use of 60 Vbeta and 13 Jbeta primers. The data were produced by immunoSEQ multiplex PCR, yet TCRdb's version contains in-frame clones alone and is incomplete. The sample table sets out about 70,000 clones. The sequenced material came from PBMCs. The receptors stem from a female donor in good health and CMV-seropositive.

The chain employs TRBV27 and TRBJ1-2; D may be TRBD1 (6 bases). Deletions cut 5 bases from V and 3 bases from J, with 10 bases between. Germline CDR1 MNHEY, CDR2 SMNVEV (reference sequence). The CDR3 is made up of 13 amino acids. CDR3: CASSGDTDYGYTF. Here the CDR3 DNA reads TGTGCCAGCAGTGGGGACACCGACTATGGCTACACCTTC.

The chain is built from TRBV27 and TRBJ2-1; 14 bases map to TRBD2. The V segment lost 4 bases and the J segment 7 bases; nucleotides outside the gene matches: 3. CDR3 length: 15 amino acids. Germline V gene sequence: CDR1 MNHEY, CDR2 SMNVEV (reference sequence). Written as DNA, the CDR3 is TGTGCCAGCAGTTCCGGGACTAGCGGGAGTAATGAGCAGTTCTTC. Residues: CASSSGTSGSNEQFF.

The chain combines TRBV28 with TRBJ1-5, with D hard to call. In germline, CDR1 is MDHEN, CDR2 SYDVKM. The CDR3 loop spans 13 amino acids. V was cut by 7 bases and J by 6 bases, with 13 bases left in between. The CDR3 loop is CASITEVGQPQHF. The CDR3 nucleotides read TGTGCCAGCATTACGGAGGTAGGTCAGCCCCAGCATTTT.

The chain carries TRBV7-2 and TRBJ2-7, with 11 bases fitting TRBD1. Per the germline V gene, CDR1 is SGHTA and CDR2 is FQGNSA. J gave up 4 bases and V 0 bases, and 8 bases lay outside the gene matches. CDR3 length equals 17 residues. CDR3 coding DNA: TGTGCCAGCAGCTTAGCGTTGCCGCGGGACAGGGGGTACGAGCAGTACTTC. This encodes CASSLALPRDRGYEQYF.

This sequence joins TRBV19 and TRBJ2-7, with D maybe TRBD2 (7 bases). V was trimmed by 4 bases and J by 8 bases, leaving 18 bases between them. Germline loops: CDR1 LNHDA, CDR2 SQIVND (reference sequence). CDR3 size: 14 residues. The CDR3 is CASSTSLRGDKQYF. The DNA of the CDR3 is TGTGCCAGTAGTACCTCCCTCCGGGGGGACAAGCAGTACTTC.

The CDR3 coding sequence is TGCAGCGTCGAGTGGGGCTACGAGCAGTACTTC. It specifies CSVEWGYEQYF. V is TRBV29-1 and J is TRBJ2-5; D gene unclear. Near its end, the DNA agrees better with TRBJ2-7, so the J call may be wrong. This CDR3 is 11 amino acids long. CDR1 and CDR2 (germline): SQVTM, ANQGSEA.

The chain employs TRBV9 and TRBJ1-1, with 9 nucleotides matching TRBD1. Germline V gene lookup returns CDR1 SGDLS and CDR2 YYNGEE. This CDR3 is built from 14 residues. V gave up 2 bases and J gave up 5 bases; unmatched junction bases: 4. CDR3 nucleotides: TGTGCCAGCAGCGTCGGGACAGGGAGTACTGAAGCTTTCTTT. Its protein product is CASSVGTGSTEAFF.

For this clone: One junction end does not reproduce the germline sequence, and a read error may be involved. The chain employs TRBV9 and TRBJ1-2; D gene ambiguous. Germline CDR1 and CDR2: SGDLS and YYNGEE. This CDR3 contains 13 residues. The CDR3 DNA is TGTGCCAGCTCCGGAGGGTCCGACTTCGAGCTTGACTTC. As protein: CASSGGSDFELDF.

The V and J genes are TRBV10-3 and TRBJ2-3; the D gene is possibly TRBD2 (5 bases). Germline CDR1 is ENHRY and CDR2 is SYGVKD. Trimming stripped 3 bases from V and 6 bases from J, with 10 bases between. The CDR3 is made up of 13 amino acids. CDR3 in DNA: TGTGCCATCAGTGAAAAGGGAGTCGATACGCAGTATTTT. Translation: CAISEKGVDTQYF.

V usage is TRBV29-1 and J usage is TRBJ1-1; D remains unclear. The germline gives CDR1 SQVTM, CDR2 ANQGSEA. The CDR3 totals 13 residues. V gave up 4 bases and J gave up 1 base, with 10 bases separating them. The CDR3 loop reads CSVAGRQNTEAFF. DNA of the CDR3: TGCAGCGTTGCCGGCAGACAGAACACTGAAGCTTTCTTT.

The V and J genes are TRBV6-5 and TRBJ2-5; D may be TRBD1 (5 bases). Trimming cost V 0 bases and J 11 bases, with 19 bases left between them. The CDR3 is 15 residues long. Germline CDR1 MNHEY, CDR2 SVGAGI. The CDR3 bases are TGTGCCAGCAGTTACTCGAGTGGAGACAGAGATAAGCAGTACTTC. Protein sequence: CASSYSSGDRDKQYF.

The genes are TRBV7-2 and TRBJ1-6; 7 bases are shared with TRBD1. J gave up 10 bases and V 5 bases, and 8 bases lay outside the gene matches. The CDR3 is 14 residues long. CDR1 SGHTA and CDR2 FQGNSA come from the germline V gene. The DNA of the CDR3 is TGTGCCAGCAGCAAACAGGGGTCACCGTCACCCCTCCACTTT. It specifies CASSKQGSPSPLHF.

The chain recombines TRBV15 with TRBJ1-2, with D possibly matching TRBD1 (6 bases). CDR3 length: 15 residues. V was trimmed by 6 bases and J by 4 bases, leaving 18 bases between them. CDR1 and CDR2 from the germline V gene are LNHNV and YYDKDF (reference sequence). Written as DNA, the CDR3 is TGTGCCACCAGTAAAGACGGGCAGGGGACCTATGGCTACACCTTC. Its translation is CATSKDGQGTYGYTF. The full variable domain, its missing parts supplied by reference TRBV15 and TRBJ1-2, is DAMVIQNPRYQVTQFGKPVTLSCSQTLNHNVMYWYQQKSSQAPKLLFHYYDKDFNNEADTPDNFQSRRPNTSFCFLDIRSPGLGDTAMYLCATSKDGQGTYGYTFGSGTRLTVV.

The chain couples TRBV5-1 to TRBJ2-5; 8 nucleotides agree with TRBD2. With V trimmed by 0 bases and J by 3 bases, 4 bases remained unmatched. Germline CDR1 SGHRS, CDR2 YFSETQ. This CDR3 comprises 15 residues. DNA for the CDR3: TGCGCCAGCAGCTTGGCCACTAGCGGAGAAGAGACCCAGTACTTC. Amino acids: CASSLATSGEETQYF.

The chain couples TRBV7-9 to TRBJ2-1, with 12 bases aligning to TRBD2. The V segment lost 3 bases and the J segment 9 bases; nucleotides outside the gene matches: 6. CDR1 is SEHNR, CDR2 FQNEAQ, per germline (reference sequence). CDR3 length: 15 residues. The CDR3 loop is CASSFPSGRAFEQFF. The CDR3 DNA is TGTGCCAGCAGCTTTCCTAGCGGGAGGGCCTTTGAGCAGTTCTTC.

The J gene is TRBJ1-1, the V gene TRBV30; possible D gene TRBD1, 5 bases. In germline, CDR1 is GTSNPN, CDR2 SVGIG (reference sequence). The V and J ends lost 1 base and 1 base respectively, with 7 bases between them. CDR3 length: 13 residues. CDR3 in amino acids: CAWSGQPNTEAFF. In DNA form, the CDR3 reads TGTGCCTGGAGTGGACAGCCGAACACTGAAGCTTTCTTT.

This sequence joins TRBV7-2 and TRBJ2-3; 9 nucleotides match TRBD2. Per germline, CDR1 SGHTA and CDR2 FQGNSA. Trimming removed 2 bases from V and 4 bases from J; junction bases left unmatched: 4. This CDR3 has 15 residues. The chain's CDR3 is CASSLNSGGADTQYF. Here the CDR3 DNA reads TGTGCCAGCAGCTTAAATAGCGGGGGCGCAGATACGCAGTATTTT.

The CDR3 sequence: CASSVRAGGYNEQFF. The CDR3 bases are TGTGCCAGCAGTGTAAGGGCAGGGGGGTACAATGAGCAGTTCTTC. The rearrangement links TRBV25-1 to TRBJ2-1, with D perhaps TRBD1 (7 bases). From germline, CDR1 is MGHDK and CDR2 SYGVNS. The germline V and J ends were trimmed by 4 bases and 4 bases, with 14 bases remaining between them. CDR3 length: 15 amino acids.

The V call is TRBV6-5, the J call TRBJ2-3; 10 bases match TRBD2. Per the germline V gene, CDR1 is MNHEY and CDR2 is SVGAGI. The CDR3 length is 13 residues. Trimming at V came to 11 bases and at J to 6 bases, leaving 8 bases not matched to a gene. This CDR3 reads CACRTSGIDTQYF. CDR3 sequence (DNA): TGTGCCTGCCGGACTAGCGGCATTGATACGCAGTATTTT.

The chain uses TRBV5-1 and TRBJ2-2, with 8 bases fitting TRBD1. Germline V lookup: CDR1 SGHRS, CDR2 YFSETQ. This CDR3 has 16 amino acids. The V gene end was trimmed by 4 bases and the J gene end by 2 bases; junction bases not matched to a gene: 7. CDR3 sequence: CASSERQGINTGELFF. Here the CDR3 DNA reads TGCGCCAGCAGCGAACGACAGGGGATAAACACCGGGGAGCTGTTTTTT.

The chain joins TRBV10-2 to TRBJ2-3; TRBD2 aligns across 7 bases. In germline, CDR1 is WSHSY, CDR2 SAAADI. CDR3 length: 15 residues. V trimming: 5 bases; J trimming: 1 base; junction bases outside the gene matches: 6. The CDR3, as DNA: TGCGCCAGCAGTTGGGGGGGGTCTGGCACAGATACGCAGTATTTT. Amino acids: CASSWGGSGTDTQYF.